Reported below is one T cell receptor (beta chain). Trimming removed 5 bases from V and 5 bases from J; junction bases left unmatched: 9. CDR1 SGHTA and CDR2 FQGNSA come from the germline V gene. The CDR3 totals 15 residues. Lactation, pregnancy, other autoimmune disease or uncontrolled infection led to exclusion of patients. It was roughly 10 ml of fresh peripheral blood that supplied the PBMCs. These data come from a study of T cells in Graves' hyperthyroidism and ophthalmopathy. TCR beta CDR3 regions were amplified from RNA transcripts. The HTBI set primed first-round TCR CDR3 RT-PCR. TCRdb redid the calling of the multiplex PCR reads with MiXCR, one entry per CDR3 protein. The repertoire holds over 400,000 distinct CDR3 sequences, with about 14% as singletons.

The receptor comes from a man aged 18 to 29 with Graves' ophthalmopathy. V and J are TRBV7-2 and TRBJ2-5; 9 nucleotides line up with TRBD2. Sample: blood. CDR3 nucleotides: TGTGCCAGCAGCAAAGGGACTAGCATTAGGGAGACCCAGTACTTC. It codes for CASSKGTSIRETQYF.